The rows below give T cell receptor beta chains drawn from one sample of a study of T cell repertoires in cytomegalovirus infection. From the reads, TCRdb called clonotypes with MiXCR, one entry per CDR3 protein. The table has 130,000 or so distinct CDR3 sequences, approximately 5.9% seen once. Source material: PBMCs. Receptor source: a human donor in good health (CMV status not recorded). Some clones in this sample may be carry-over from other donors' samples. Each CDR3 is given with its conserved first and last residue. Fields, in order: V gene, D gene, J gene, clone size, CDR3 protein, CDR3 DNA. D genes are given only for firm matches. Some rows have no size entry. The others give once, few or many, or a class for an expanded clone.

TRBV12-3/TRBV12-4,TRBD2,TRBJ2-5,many,CASSPPGGFEVRETQYF,TGTGCCAGCAGTCCACCGGGAGGATTCGAGGTCAGAGAGACCCAGTACTTC
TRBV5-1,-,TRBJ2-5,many,CASSLGLPGYQETQYF,TGCGCCAGCAGCTTGGGTCTCCCCGGGTACCAAGAGACCCAGTACTTC
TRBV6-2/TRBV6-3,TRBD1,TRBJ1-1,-,CASRRDRGRGMNTEAFF,TGTGCCAGCAGGCGGGACAGGGGGCGCGGGATGAACACTGAAGCTTTCTTT
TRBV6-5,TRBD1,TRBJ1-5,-,CASSYSGTGGHQPQHF,TGTGCCAGCAGTTACTCGGGGACAGGGGGCCATCAGCCCCAGCATTTT
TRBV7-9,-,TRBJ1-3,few,CASSLTDIARNTIYF,TGTGCCAGCAGCTTAACAGACATTGCGCGGAACACCATATATTTT
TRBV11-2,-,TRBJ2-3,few,CASSFGRVSADTQYF,TGTGCCAGCAGCTTCGGTCGGGTCTCGGCAGATACGCAGTATTTT
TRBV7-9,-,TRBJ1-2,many,CASSLESGDLYGYTF,TGTGCCAGCAGCTTAGAGTCCGGAGATCTCTATGGCTACACCTTC
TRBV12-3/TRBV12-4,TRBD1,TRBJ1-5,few,CASSLGQGKGAQHF,TGTGCCAGCAGTTTGGGACAGGGCAAAGGGGCCCAGCATTTT
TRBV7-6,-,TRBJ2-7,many,CASSLGSGTRTGEQYF,TGTGCCAGCAGTCTAGGGTCCGGGACGCGGACGGGGGAGCAGTACTTC
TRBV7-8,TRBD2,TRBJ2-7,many,CASSFGLAGGTYEQYF,TGTGCCAGCAGCTTCGGACTAGCGGGGGGTACCTACGAGCAGTACTTC
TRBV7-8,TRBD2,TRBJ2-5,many,CASSARAGGYQETQYF,TGTGCCAGCAGCGCGAGAGCGGGGGGGTACCAAGAGACCCAGTACTTC
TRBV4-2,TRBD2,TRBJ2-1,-,CASSQATSGGLNEQFF,TGTGCCAGCAGCCAAGCCACTAGCGGGGGGCTCAATGAGCAGTTCTTC
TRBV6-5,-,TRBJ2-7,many,CASSYSRISYEQYF,TGTGCCAGCAGTTACTCCCGGATCTCCTACGAGCAGTACTTC
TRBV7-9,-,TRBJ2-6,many,CASSHYLSGANVLTF,TGTGCCAGCAGCCACTATTTATCCGGGGCCAACGTCCTGACTTTC
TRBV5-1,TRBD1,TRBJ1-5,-,CASSLGQGSYSNQPQHF,TGCGCCAGCAGCCTGGGACAGGGGTCGTATAGCAATCAGCCCCAGCATTTT
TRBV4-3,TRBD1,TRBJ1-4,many,CASSINRGTNEKLFF,TGCGCCAGCAGCATAAACAGGGGGACTAATGAAAAACTGTTTTTT
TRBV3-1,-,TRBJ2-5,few,CASSQDAADQETQYF,TGTGCCAGCAGCCAAGATGCGGCAGACCAAGAGACCCAGTACTTC
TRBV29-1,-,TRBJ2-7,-,CSVAARGSYEQYF,TGCAGCGTTGCGGCCAGAGGGTCCTACGAGCAGTACTTC
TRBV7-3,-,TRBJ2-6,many,CASSFGTGTFSGANVLTF,TGTGCCAGCAGCTTTGGTACAGGGACCTTCTCTGGGGCCAACGTCCTGACTTTC
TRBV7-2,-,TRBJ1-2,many,CASSFRDGKYGYTF,TGTGCCAGCAGCTTCCGGGACGGAAAATATGGCTACACCTTC
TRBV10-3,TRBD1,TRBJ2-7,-,CAIRGRDRDYEQYF,TGTGCCATCAGGGGGAGGGACAGGGACTACGAGCAGTACTTC
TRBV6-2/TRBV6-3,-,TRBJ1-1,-,CASHTLQGWTEAFF,TGTGCCAGCCACACCCTTCAGGGATGGACTGAAGCTTTCTTT
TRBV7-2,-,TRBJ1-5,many,CASSYYGQGNQPQHF,TGTGCCAGCAGCTACTATGGGCAAGGCAATCAGCCCCAGCATTTT
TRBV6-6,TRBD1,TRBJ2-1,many,CASSYPSGQGAAYNEQFF,TGTGCCAGCAGTTACCCCTCGGGACAGGGGGCCGCTTACAATGAGCAGTTCTTC
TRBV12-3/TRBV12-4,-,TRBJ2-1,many,CASSFASRPVSQFF,TGTGCCAGCAGTTTTGCGAGCCGCCCGGTTTCCCAGTTCTTC
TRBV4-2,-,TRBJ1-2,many,CARVEVEGWGYTF,TGTGCCAGAGTGGAAGTGGAAGGCTGGGGCTACACCTTC
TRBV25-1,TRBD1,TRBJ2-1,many,CASSAPGTGRNEQFF,TGTGCCAGCAGTGCCCCGGGGACAGGCAGGAATGAGCAGTTCTTC
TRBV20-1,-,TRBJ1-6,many,CSATPPAGAYNSPLHF,TGCAGTGCTACACCCCCCGCAGGCGCCTATAATTCACCCCTCCACTTT
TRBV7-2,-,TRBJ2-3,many,CASLAGLATDTQYF,TGTGCCAGCTTGGCGGGGTTGGCCACAGATACGCAGTATTTT
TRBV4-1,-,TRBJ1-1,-,CASSRREGNTEAFF,TGCGCCAGCAGCCGAAGAGAAGGGAACACTGAAGCTTTCTTT
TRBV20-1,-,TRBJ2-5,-,CSAHRVDQETQYF,TGCAGTGCTCACAGGGTGGACCAGGAGACCCAGTACTTC
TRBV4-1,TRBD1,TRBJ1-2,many,CASSQDTGGAHYGYTF,TGCGCCAGCAGCCAAGATACAGGGGGCGCCCACTATGGCTACACCTTC
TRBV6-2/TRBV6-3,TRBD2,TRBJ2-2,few,CASSSTSPTNTGELFF,TGTGCCAGCAGTTCGACTAGCCCCACGAACACCGGGGAGCTGTTTTTT
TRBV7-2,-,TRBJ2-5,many,CASSLDRVVETQYF,TGTGCCAGCAGCTTAGACAGGGTGGTGGAGACCCAGTACTTC
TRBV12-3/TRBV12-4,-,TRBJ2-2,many,CASRSDFPNTGELFF,TGTGCCAGCAGATCCGACTTCCCGAACACCGGGGAGCTGTTTTTT
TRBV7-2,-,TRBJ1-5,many,CASSPGGSSNQPQHF,TGTGCCAGCAGCCCCGGAGGATCTAGCAATCAGCCCCAGCATTTT
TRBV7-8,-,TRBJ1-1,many,CASSLEREMNTEAFF,TGTGCCAGCAGCTTAGAAAGGGAGATGAACACTGAAGCTTTCTTT
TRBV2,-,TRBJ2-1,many,CASSVMRGQQFF,TGTGCCAGCAGTGTCATGAGGGGTCAGCAGTTCTTC
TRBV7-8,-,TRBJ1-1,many,CASRPGAMNTEAFF,TGTGCCAGCAGACCCGGGGCAATGAACACTGAAGCTTTCTTT
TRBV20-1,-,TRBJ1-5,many,CSASRVDQPQHF,TGCAGTGCTAGCCGGGTCGATCAGCCCCAGCATTTT
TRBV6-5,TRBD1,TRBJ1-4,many,CASSYSMGQGNEKLFF,TGTGCCAGCAGTTACTCGATGGGACAGGGGAATGAAAAACTGTTTTTT
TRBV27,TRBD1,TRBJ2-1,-,CASSLSQGAVYNEQFF,TGTGCCAGCAGTTTATCGCAGGGGGCTGTCTACAATGAGCAGTTCTTC
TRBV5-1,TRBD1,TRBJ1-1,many,CASSMGQRFTEAFF,TGCGCCAGCAGTATGGGACAGCGGTTCACTGAAGCTTTCTTT
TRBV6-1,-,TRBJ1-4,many,CASSEVSGGLPLDEKLFF,TGTGCCAGCAGTGAAGTATCCGGCGGATTGCCTCTAGATGAAAAACTGTTTTTT
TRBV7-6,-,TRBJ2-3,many,CASSLARGPTDTQYF,TGTGCCAGCAGCTTAGCAAGGGGACCCACAGATACGCAGTATTTT
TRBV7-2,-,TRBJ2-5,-,CASSLQTGRVETQYF,TGTGCCAGCAGCTTACAGACAGGCAGAGTTGAGACCCAGTACTTC